This is a list of T cell receptor beta chains from one sample in a study of neurological immune-mediated disorders. TCRdb reanalysed the 5' RACE reads using MiXCR and keeps one entry per CDR3 protein. This sample has tens of thousands of distinct CDR3 sequences, with approximately 6% found just once. The sample was PBMCs. These receptors came from a woman aged 60 to 75 with multiple sclerosis. Both conserved end residues are part of each CDR3. A D gene is named only where the DNA matches it firmly. Rows give clone size only sometimes, using once, few, many, or a class for an expanded clone.

TRBV7-6	many	TRBJ2-7	NA	CASSLTGNSYEQYF	TGTGCCAGCAGCTTAACAGGGAATTCGTACGAGCAGTACTTC
TRBV5-6	many	TRBJ2-3	NA	CASSFATDTQYF	TGTGCCAGCAGCTTTGCCACAGATACGCAGTATTTT
TRBV5-1	many	TRBJ2-3	TRBD1	CASGIGQGEADTQYF	TGCGCCAGCGGGATTGGACAGGGGGAGGCAGATACGCAGTATTTT
TRBV6-5	many	TRBJ2-7	TRBD1	CASSTDRGSYEQYF	TGTGCCAGCAGCACCGACAGGGGGTCCTACGAGCAGTACTTC
TRBV28	NA	TRBJ1-1	NA	CASSPPGRLGTEAFF	TGTGCCAGCAGTCCACCGGGACGGTTGGGCACTGAAGCTTTCTTT
TRBV3-1	NA	TRBJ2-6	NA	CASSQDDRSNVLTF	TGTGCCAGCAGCCAAGATGACAGATCCAACGTCCTGACTTTC
TRBV5-1	NA	TRBJ2-3	NA	CASWRASTDTQYF	TGCGCCAGCTGGAGGGCGAGCACAGATACGCAGTATTTT
TRBV20-1	many	TRBJ1-2	NA	CSARDGQGPGRGYTF	TGCAGTGCTAGAGATGGGCAGGGGCCCGGGCGGGGCTACACCTTC
TRBV12-3/TRBV12-4	many	TRBJ2-7	NA	CASSRTAGEQYF	TGTGCCAGCAGCCGGACAGCTGGCGAGCAGTACTTC
TRBV7-9	many	TRBJ2-7	TRBD2	CASRPTGTSGGVSYEQYF	TGTGCCAGCAGGCCTACCGGGACTAGCGGGGGGGTCTCCTACGAGCAGTACTTC
TRBV6-1	NA	TRBJ2-2	TRBD1	CASSGQGVTGELFF	TGTGCCAGCAGTGGACAGGGGGTCACCGGGGAGCTGTTTTTT
TRBV20-1	many	TRBJ2-7	TRBD1	CSAPWTGPSYEQYF	TGCAGTGCCCCGTGGACAGGGCCCAGCTACGAGCAGTACTTC
TRBV5-1	many	TRBJ1-1	NA	CASSYYSGSGGRTEAFF	TGCGCCAGCAGCTATTATTCAGGGAGCGGAGGAAGGACTGAAGCTTTCTTT
TRBV12-3/TRBV12-4	many	TRBJ1-1	NA	CASSVSWTDTLF	TGTGCCAGCAGTGTCTCCTGGACAGACACTCTATTT
TRBV6-1	many	TRBJ1-5	NA	CAGTGGLNQPQHF	TGTGCCGGGACGGGGGGCTTGAATCAGCCCCAGCATTTT
TRBV3-1	many	TRBJ1-5	NA	CASSQDAGPGQPQHF	TGTGCCAGCAGCCAAGACGCGGGGCCGGGTCAGCCCCAGCATTTT